The subject of this entry is one TCR beta chain. Its specificity is unknown. The data were taken from a study of cytomegalovirus exposure and HLA in healthy donors. CDR3 length: 15 amino acids. V was cut by 6 bases and J by 1 base, with 15 bases left in between. The germline V gene encodes CDR1 SGHTA and CDR2 FQGNSA. Vbeta (60) and Jbeta (13) primers were used in the PCR. TCRdb keeps only in-frame clones here, not all; method: immunoSEQ multiplex PCR. The sample records about 160,000 clones, 60% to 80% being singletons. Broader study findings: Through in vitro validation, three CMV-associated chains were shown to be specific for CMV antigens. The authors listed 180 or so TCR beta chains as cytomegalovirus-associated.

The sequencing sample was made of PBMCs. This clonotype was sampled from a male donor in good health and CMV-seronegative. The chain couples TRBV7-2 to TRBJ1-2, with a possible D match to TRBD1 (6 bases). CDR3 protein: CASRPGQPLNYGYTF. The CDR3 coding sequence is TGTGCCAGCAGACCTGGACAGCCACTTAACTATGGCTACACCTTC.